The sequence of this T cell receptor (beta chain) was determined in a study of T cells in localized non-small cell lung cancer. Assay: immunoSEQ multiplex PCR; the TCRdb copy retains only in-frame clones and omits some. The table shows around 21,000 clones, with roughly 90% occurring only once. Between the trimmed V and J ends, which lost 6 bases and 1 base, there was a span of 21 bases. The CDR3 is 17 amino acids. Germline-derived CDR1 and CDR2 are LNHDA and SQIVND (reference sequence). The V call is TRBV19, the J call TRBJ1-2, with D tentatively TRBD1 (6 bases). The receptor was derived from a male donor older than 55 with stage I squamous cell lung carcinoma. Material: peripheral blood, obtained before any cancer treatment. CDR3 region: CASSPGASGVINYGYTF. DNA of the CDR3: TGTGCCAGTAGCCCGGGGGCCTCAGGGGTGATTAACTATGGCTACACCTTC.